One sample yielded the 23 T cell receptor beta chains listed below, sequenced in a study of blood T cell repertoires in COVID-19. The repertoire was sequenced with immunoSEQ multiplex PCR; TCRdb's copy has only in-frame clones and lacks some. The table records approximately 280,000 clones, around 90% of them present only once. The material sequenced was PBMCs or T cells enriched from blood (not recorded which). The receptor set was obtained from a woman aged 18-35 years with acute COVID-19.

The chain joins TRBV7-2 to TRBJ2-3, with 11 bases that match TRBD2. CDR3 size: 16 residues. The germline gives CDR1 SGHTA, CDR2 FQGNSA. Trimming at V came to 4 bases and at J to 4 bases, leaving 7 bases not matched to a gene. Here the CDR3 reads CASSYGLAGGADTQYF. The CDR3 region has the DNA TGTGCCAGCAGCTACGGACTAGCGGGCGGGGCAGATACGCAGTATTTT.

The rearrangement uses TRBV14 and TRBJ2-1; TRBD2 aligns across 11 bases. CDR1 and CDR2 from the germline V gene are SGHDN and FVKESK. Unmatched junction bases numbered 9, after V lost 3 bases and J lost 5 bases. CDR3 length equals 17 residues. In DNA form, the CDR3 reads TGTGCCAGCAGCCACTCCCCACTAGCGGGAGTCGACAATGAGCAGTTCTTC. As protein: CASSHSPLAGVDNEQFF.

The V call is TRBV10-3, the J call TRBJ1-1; a weak D match, TRBD1 (6 bases). Looked up from germline, CDR1 is ENHRY and CDR2 is SYGVKD. Trimming shortened V by 2 bases and J by 0 bases, and 10 bases separated the two germline ends. The CDR3 is 15 residues long. The DNA for the CDR3 is TGTGCCATCAGTGAGATGGGACATATGAACACTGAAGCTTTCTTT. This encodes CAISEMGHMNTEAFF.

This clone was recorded a few times. The chain is built from TRBV10-1 and TRBJ2-1, with TRBD1 matching 8 bases. The CDR3 consists of 16 residues. The V segment lost 2 bases and the J segment 4 bases; nucleotides outside the gene matches: 7. In germline, CDR1 is WNHNN, CDR2 SYGVQD (reference sequence). CDR3 sequence: CASSEVTGTGYNEQFF. The CDR3 coding sequence is TGCGCCAGCAGTGAGGTAACCGGGACAGGTTACAATGAGCAGTTCTTC.

This chain uses TRBV18 with TRBJ2-4; no clear D. Trimming removed 1 base at V and 6 bases at J, with 10 bases between. Germline V lookup: CDR1 KGHSH, CDR2 LQKENI. The length of the CDR3 is 14 residues. The CDR3 sequence is CASSPLTGGNIQYF. As DNA, the CDR3 is TGTGCCAGCTCACCACTTACCGGTGGAAACATTCAGTACTTC.

The chain carries TRBV2 and TRBJ1-5; D remains unclear. Germline CDR1 is SNHLY and CDR2 is FYNNEI. V lost 2 bases, J lost 3 bases, and 5 bases lay in between. The CDR3 is 13 residues long. CDR3 sequence reads: CASSEINNQPQHF. CDR3 nucleotide sequence: TGTGCCAGCAGTGAAATCAACAATCAGCCCCAGCATTTT.

This chain joins TRBV19 and TRBJ1-1; D is possibly TRBD1 (5 bases). The V gene's germline CDR1 is LNHDA and CDR2 SQIVND (reference sequence). Trimming shortened V by 5 bases and J by 1 base, and 11 bases separated the two germline ends. The CDR3 extends over 14 amino acids. The CDR3 here is CASSSQGGNTEAFF. DNA of the CDR3: TGTGCCAGTAGTTCCCAGGGTGGGAACACTGAAGCTTTCTTT.

The chain employs TRBV6-5 and TRBJ1-4; no clear D gene. Germline V gene lookup returns CDR1 MNHEY and CDR2 SVGAGI. The CDR3 has 13 amino acids. Trimming pared 0 bases from V and 10 bases from J, leaving 9 bases between. This chain's CDR3 is CASSYSSGGKLFF. The DNA for the CDR3 is TGTGCCAGCAGTTACTCGAGCGGAGGAAAACTGTTTTTT.

This chain joins TRBV19 and TRBJ2-2, with 11 positions matching TRBD2. CDR1 and CDR2 (germline): LNHDA, SQIVND (reference sequence). The junction had 11 bases not matched to a gene; V was cut back by 4 bases and J by 4 bases. CDR3 length: 18 amino acids. This CDR3 is CASSTLTGTSGATGELFF. CDR3 nucleotide sequence: TGTGCCAGTAGTACCCTAACCGGGACTAGCGGAGCCACCGGGGAGCTGTTTTTT.

The chain recombines TRBV10-1 with TRBJ1-3, with a possible D match to TRBD1 (5 bases). The CDR3 covers 17 residues. Trimming removed 4 bases from V and 0 bases from J, with 16 bases in between. Germline lookup yields CDR1 WNHNN and CDR2 SYGVQD (reference sequence). CDR3 sequence: CASSGPDSQSSGNTIYF. CDR3 nucleotide sequence: TGCGCCAGCAGTGGGCCCGACAGCCAATCCTCTGGAAACACCATATATTTT.

The chain couples TRBV5-1 to TRBJ2-1; TRBD2 agrees at 8 bases. The germline CDR1 and CDR2 sequences are SGHRS and YFSETQ. V lost 2 bases and J lost 4; bases outside the gene matches: 8. The CDR3 totals 16 residues. This CDR3 reads CASSLLAAPEYNEQFF. In DNA, the CDR3 is TGCGCCAGCAGCTTACTAGCGGCGCCCGAATACAATGAGCAGTTCTTC.

The chain uses TRBV7-8 and TRBJ1-5, with 9 bases fitting TRBD1. This CDR3 contains 15 residues. Germline V gene data show CDR1 as SGHVS and CDR2 as FQNEAQ. With V trimmed by 5 bases and J by 4 bases, 6 bases remained unmatched. The CDR3 DNA is TGTGCCAGCAGCCTATGGACAGGGGAAAATCAGCCCCAGCATTTT. This sequence encodes CASSLWTGENQPQHF. The full variable domain, its missing parts supplied by reference TRBV7-8 and TRBJ1-5, is GAGVSQSPRYKVAKRGQDVALRCDPISGHVSLFWYQQALGQGPEFLTYFQNEAQLDKSGLPSDRFFAERPEGSVSTLKIQRTQQEDSAVYLCASSLWTGENQPQHFGDGTRLSIL.

With regard to this clone: The sample contains more than one DNA sequence encoding this CDR3. J is TRBJ2-1 and V is TRBV28; weak D call: TRBD2 (5 bases). This CDR3 spans 14 amino acids. In germline, CDR1 is MDHEN, CDR2 SYDVKM. V was shortened by 2 bases and J by 5 bases, with 10 bases between the two germline ends. The CDR3 DNA reads TGTGCCAGCAGTTTAGCGGGTGGGGACAATGAGCAGTTCTTC. Encoded protein: CASSLAGGDNEQFF.

The chain carries TRBV25-1 and TRBJ2-1; D gene ambiguous. V dropped 1 base and J dropped 5 bases, with 9 bases sitting between them. In germline, CDR1 is MGHDK, CDR2 SYGVNS. The CDR3 runs 14 residues. CDR3 residues: CASSESISHNEQFF. DNA for the CDR3: TGTGCCAGCAGTGAATCGATTAGCCACAATGAGCAGTTCTTC.

This chain joins TRBV27 and TRBJ2-3, with D hard to call. This CDR3 spans 12 amino acids. Germline CDR1 is MNHEY and CDR2 is SMNVEV (reference sequence). V was clipped by 3 bases and J by 6 bases, with 7 bases between them. The CDR3 DNA is TGTGCCAGCAGTTTGTCCGGGGATACGCAGTATTTT. Amino acid sequence: CASSLSGDTQYF.

The chain uses TRBV4-1 and TRBJ2-7; maybe TRBD1 (5 bases). V lost 3 bases and J 2 bases, leaving 14 bases between the germline ends. Germline V gene sequence: CDR1 MGHRA, CDR2 YSYEKL. This CDR3 spans 15 amino acids. CDR3 residues: CASSQYPVGPYEQYF. In DNA, the CDR3 is TGCGCCAGCAGCCAGTATCCCGTGGGGCCCTACGAGCAGTACTTC.

This CDR3 is CASSPPALAVRSYEQYF. The CDR3, as DNA: TGTGCCAGCAGTCCTCCGGCCCTCGCGGTGCGCTCCTACGAGCAGTACTTC. V and J are TRBV28 and TRBJ2-7; no reliable D call. The CDR3 sequence is 17 residues long. Trimming pared 5 bases from V and 0 bases from J, leaving 20 bases between. Germline V CDR1 and CDR2: MDHEN, SYDVKM.

This clone was recorded once. This chain uses TRBV7-2 with TRBJ2-7, with TRBD2 matching over 7 bases. Germline V lookup: CDR1 SGHTA, CDR2 FQGNSA. This CDR3 comprises 14 residues. Losses at the gene ends were 3 bases for V and 3 bases for J; bases not matched to a gene: 5. CDR3 residues: CASSFSAGFYEQYF. CDR3 in DNA: TGTGCCAGCAGCTTCTCAGCGGGGTTCTACGAGCAGTACTTC.

This clone has a single count. The chain employs TRBV3-1 (or the pseudogene TRBV3-2) and TRBJ2-3, with D maybe TRBD2 (5 bases). The CDR3 contains 16 residues. Trimming pared 3 bases from V and 2 bases from J, leaving 15 bases between. Germline CDR1 LGHDT, CDR2 YNNKEL (reference sequence). In DNA, the CDR3 is TGTGCCAGCAGCCAGAGCCTAGCTGACACCACAGATACGCAGTATTTT. Protein product: CASSQSLADTTDTQYF.

This clone was counted between two and nine times. This chain links TRBV27 with TRBJ1-2; D gene unclear. V was trimmed by 0 bases and J by 7 bases, leaving 15 bases between them. The CDR3 loop spans 15 amino acids. Germline values: CDR1 MNHEY, CDR2 SMNVEV (reference sequence). CDR3 residues: CASSLSAPMDSGYTF. CDR3 coding DNA: TGTGCCAGCAGTTTATCGGCTCCAATGGACTCTGGCTACACCTTC.

The table lists this clone with a few counts. V gene TRBV19 combines with J gene TRBJ2-2; D remains unclear. Trimming took 3 bases from V and 6 from J, leaving 11 bases between them. The CDR3 runs to 14 residues. Germline V lookup: CDR1 LNHDA, CDR2 SQIVND (reference sequence). CDR3 coding DNA: TGTGCCAGTAGTATTGTCGCCAACTCCGGGGAGCTGTTTTTT. This sequence encodes CASSIVANSGELFF.

The gene calls are TRBV4-3 and TRBJ2-7; possibly TRBD1 for D (6 bases). The germline V gene has CDR1 LGHNA and CDR2 YSLEER. This CDR3 has 14 amino acids. Trimming took 2 bases from V and 6 from J, leaving 14 bases between them. CDR3 in DNA: TGCGCCAGCAGCCAATACAGGGCGGATAGCGAGCAGTACTTC. Protein: CASSQYRADSEQYF.

The rearrangement joins TRBV5-6 to TRBJ2-1; 11 nucleotides line up with TRBD2. Germline V lookup: CDR1 SGHDT, CDR2 YYEEEE. The J segment lost 8 bases and the V segment lost 3 bases, leaving 7 bases of the junction unmatched. The CDR3 length is 15 residues. The CDR3 loop is CASSSLAGVTHEQFF. The CDR3 region has the DNA TGTGCCAGCAGCTCACTAGCGGGAGTAACCCATGAGCAGTTCTTC.